This entry features one TCR beta chain sequence. Living in about 25 US areas, the participants were between about 18 and 90 years of age. Membership in each cohort depended on participant-reported clinical history. The data originate from a study of blood T cell repertoires in COVID-19. Turning to the study itself: Nucleic acid was either cDNA or gDNA, and it came from T cells, B-cell-depleted T cells, or PBMCs.

The CDR3 runs to 16 residues. The assay was immunoSEQ multiplex PCR, and TCRdb's table has in-frame clones only and misses some. Of approximately 330,000 clones in the sample, 80% to 90% were seen once. This chain links TRBV21-1 with TRBJ1-2; the D call TRBD1 from the table was never checked on the DNA. TRBV21-1 is a pseudogene segment. Sequenced input: PBMCs or T cells enriched from blood (not recorded which). This TCR was sampled from a woman aged 40 to 55 with acute COVID-19. As DNA, the CDR3 is TGTGCCAGCAGCAAAACGCCAGGGGGCGAATCTGTTGGCTACACCTTC. Its translation: CASSKTPGGESVGYTF.